This is a list of T cell receptor beta chains from one sample in a study of blood T cell repertoires in COVID-19. TCRdb's copy holds only in-frame clones and misses some; the assay was immunoSEQ multiplex PCR. Of 110,000 or so clones in the sample, 81% are singletons; the top ten hold roughly 1.6%. Sample: peripheral blood. The receptor set was obtained from a man aged 50 or older with acute or convalescent COVID-19. Each CDR3 is given with its conserved first and last residue. Each record gives: V gene, J gene, CDR3 protein.

TRBV27,TRBJ1-5,CASSDTGPWVRPQHF
TRBV5-1,TRBJ1-2,CASSLAVQGHGYTF
TRBV5-1,TRBJ1-1,CASSRDGGNTEAFF
TRBV19,TRBJ1-5,CASSIGTGGVQPQHF
TRBV19,TRBJ1-1,CASSIDRAMNTEAFF
TRBV6-5,TRBJ1-1,CASSEGYSRTEAFF
TRBV29-1,TRBJ2-3,CSAGKQPTDAQYF
TRBV11-2,TRBJ2-5,CASTRQRGGQETQYF
TRBV28,TRBJ2-7,CASSFRRGNYEQYF
TRBV15,TRBJ2-7,CATSRETSGGSNEQYF
TRBV4-1,TRBJ2-1,CASSPLAGGSNEQFF
TRBV11-2,TRBJ2-1,CASSPRGDNNEQFF
TRBV19,TRBJ2-7,CASSPKGTLSYEQYF
TRBV5-1,TRBJ1-1,CASSLGQGQGTEAFF
TRBV29-1,TRBJ2-7,CSVVVNPILTYEQYF
TRBV28,TRBJ1-2,CASRLLGGRGYTF
TRBV6-1,TRBJ2-2,CASSGGGQGGGTGELFF
TRBV5-1,TRBJ1-5,CASSSSGMSDQPQHF
TRBV7-6,TRBJ1-5,CASSLGPGGYNQPQHF
TRBV3-1/TRBV3-2,TRBJ1-2,CASSQQGVVIGYTF
TRBV30,TRBJ1-1,CAWIPDKNTEAFF
TRBV28,TRBJ1-2,CASSYGQGARGYTF
TRBV28,TRBJ1-5,CASSFGGGSNQPQHF
TRBV12-5,TRBJ2-1,CASGRTSDYNEQFF
TRBV5-1,TRBJ2-7,CASSLGDRATYEQYF
TRBV6-5,TRBJ1-4,CASSKAGKNEKLFF
TRBV19,TRBJ1-6,CASSPGQESSYNSPLHF